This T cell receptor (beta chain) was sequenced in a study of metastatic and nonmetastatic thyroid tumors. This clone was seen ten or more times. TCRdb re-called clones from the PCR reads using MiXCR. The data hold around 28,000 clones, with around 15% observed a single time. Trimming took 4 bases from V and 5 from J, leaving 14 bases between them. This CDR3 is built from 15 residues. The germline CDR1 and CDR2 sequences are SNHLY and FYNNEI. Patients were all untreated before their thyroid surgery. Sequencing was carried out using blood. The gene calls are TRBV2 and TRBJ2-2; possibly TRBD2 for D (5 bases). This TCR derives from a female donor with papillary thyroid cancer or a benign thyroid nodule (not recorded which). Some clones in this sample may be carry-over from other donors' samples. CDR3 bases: TGTGCCAGCAGTGTCGAGGGCCCGAGGACCGGGGAGCTGTTTTTT. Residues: CASSVEGPRTGELFF.